One TCR beta chain is described in this entry. Its antigen remains unidentified. Base qualities are not recorded, but no much larger clone differs from it by a single base. TCR cDNA was synthesized by 5'RACE template switching, through which a universal primer site and unique molecular identifiers were introduced. Priming for cDNA synthesis came from both the TCR alpha and TCR beta constant segments. Library amplification used two PCR steps, and the second PCR step added sample barcodes and sequencing adapters. Sequencing of libraries was performed on Illumina HiSeq 2500 (2x100 bp) or NovaSeq (2x150 bp). As for how the authors treated the data: MIGEC was used to demultiplex reads and collapse the reads into UMI consensus sequences, and MiXCR was used for V(D)J alignment. Clonotypes responding to the vaccine were identified with edgeR on replicate PBMC samples, with the criteria of FDR below 0.01 and a log2 fold change above 5 up to day 15. CD4 or CD8 identity was assigned to each bulk clonotype according to whether the clonotype was present at higher abundance in the sequenced CD4 repertoire or the sequenced CD8 repertoire. The raw public data were reprocessed by TCRdb itself: fastp quality trimming at Q25, MiXCR clonotype calling, in-frame beta chains only. Entries are consolidated by CDR3 protein sequence, retaining the most common genes and DNA. These V and J calls rely on TCRdb rather than the paper's analysis. Present in this sample are roughly 60,000 distinct CDR3 sequences, more than 5.5% of which were seen just once. The leading ten clones occupy roughly two fifths of the sample.

The sample belongs to a study of T cells after yellow fever vaccination (dated by TCRdb to between 2019 and 2020). Broadly, across the study: Libraries from fractions with low cell numbers were prepared with the SMART-Seq v4 Ultra Low Input RNA kit. To follow T-cell clones before and after primary and booster YFV17D yellow fever vaccination, bulk TCR alpha and beta repertoires were sequenced over time. The cohort comprised two healthy male donors, one aged 18 to 30 and one aged 30 to 40 years. Blood was collected at multiple timepoints before and after primary and secondary immunization, and bulk PBMC replicates and cell subsets were isolated. Broader findings and caveats from the paper: A small share of clonotypes occurred in both CD4 and CD8 compartments, likely arising from convergent recombination. Compared with the primary T-cell response, the secondary T-cell response was faster but weaker, reaching its peak on day 5 rather than on day 15. Because abundant contaminating clonotypes from the bulk population could be contained in FACS-sorted repertoires, computational filtering was required. Most clones expanded after primary vaccination were re-detected after the booster (96% of CD4 and around nine tenths of CD8), suggesting broad memory maintenance. Because only a couple of donors were included in the study, the extent to which the findings can be generalized is limited.

Trimming at the junction amounts to 4 bases on V and 7 bases on J, and the germline ends lie 16 bases apart. CDR1 and CDR2, per the germline V gene, are ENHRY and SYGVKD. From its cysteine to its phenylalanine, the CDR3 spans 15 amino acids. Only the CDR3 DNA is retained, 45 bases long and in frame from the first base. Reading the label with the study, this specimen's treatment or condition is: live attenuated yellow fever vaccine strain. A standard Ficoll-Paque protocol was used to isolate PBMCs from peripheral blood. Dynabeads CD4 and CD8 positive selection kits were used to isolate CD4 and CD8 T-cell fractions. RNA was extracted with TriZol from bulk PBMCs, CD4 and CD8 fractions, and dextramer-positive and dextramer-negative fractions.

Sequences were derived from CD8+ T cells sorted from PBMCs, sampled on the day of the first yellow fever vaccination. The chain couples TRBV10-3 to TRBJ2-2; no D gene call is confident. The clonotype originates from a man between 18 and 29 years old who received the YFV17D yellow fever vaccine. The CDR3 here reads CAISAGREKSGELFF. The base sequence is TGTGCCATCAGTGCTGGTAGAGAAAAAAGCGGGGAGCTGTTTTTT.